Only one count was recorded for the clone carrying this T cell receptor beta chain. The data were obtained in a study of blood T cell repertoires in COVID-19. At the level of the study: The analysed material was cDNA or gDNA that came from T cells, B-cell-depleted T cells, or PBMCs.

There are 18 residues in the CDR3. Trimming removed 4 bases at V and 5 bases at J, with 21 bases between. Germline V CDR1 and CDR2: ENHRY, SYGVKD. Per the original data handling: Reference gene primer amplification yielded estimated nucleated cell counts. This table comes from immunoSEQ multiplex PCR, and its TCRdb copy is limited to in-frame clones, with some not included. The V and J calls and clone size are taken from that table; D and trimming were inferred from the DNA. The sample lists about 200,000 clones; 80% to 90% were seen once. Specimen: peripheral blood. The receptor was derived from a woman older than 75 with acute or convalescent COVID-19. The genes are TRBV10-3 and TRBJ2-6; D ambiguous. Written as DNA, the CDR3 is TGTGCCATCAGTGGCGCGAAAGGAGTCCCCCCCCGGGCCAACGTCCTGACTTTC. Protein sequence: CAISGAKGVPPRANVLTF.